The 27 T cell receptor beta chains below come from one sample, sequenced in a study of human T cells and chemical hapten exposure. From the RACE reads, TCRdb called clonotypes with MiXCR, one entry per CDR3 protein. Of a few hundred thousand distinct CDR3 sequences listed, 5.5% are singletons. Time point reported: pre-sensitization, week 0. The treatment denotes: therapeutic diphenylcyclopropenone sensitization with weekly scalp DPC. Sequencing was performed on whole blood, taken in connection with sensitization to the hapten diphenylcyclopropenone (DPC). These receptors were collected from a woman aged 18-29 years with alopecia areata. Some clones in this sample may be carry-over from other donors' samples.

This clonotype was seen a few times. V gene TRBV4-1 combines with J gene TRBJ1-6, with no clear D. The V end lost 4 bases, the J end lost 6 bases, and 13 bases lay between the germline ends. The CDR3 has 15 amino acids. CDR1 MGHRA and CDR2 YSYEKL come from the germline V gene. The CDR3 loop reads CASSLATEFNSPLHF. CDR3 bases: TGCGCCAGCAGCCTCGCGACGGAATTTAATTCACCCCTCCACTTT.

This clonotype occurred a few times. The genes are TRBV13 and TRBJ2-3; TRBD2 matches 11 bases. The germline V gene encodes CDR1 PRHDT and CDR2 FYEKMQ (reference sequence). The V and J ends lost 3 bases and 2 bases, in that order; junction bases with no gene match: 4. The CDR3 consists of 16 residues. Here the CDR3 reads CASSFQTSGVTDTQYF. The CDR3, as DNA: TGTGCCAGCAGCTTCCAGACTAGCGGGGTCACAGATACGCAGTATTTT. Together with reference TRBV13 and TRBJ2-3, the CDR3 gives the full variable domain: AAGVIQSPRHLIKEKRETATLKCYPIPRHDTVYWYQQGPGQDPQFLISFYEKMQSDKGSIPDRFSAQQFSDYHSELNMSSLELGDSALYFCASSFQTSGVTDTQYFGPGTRLTVL.

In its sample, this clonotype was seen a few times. The CDR3: CASSYAARARDRPQHF. CDR3 bases: TGTGCCAGCAGTTACGCGGCCAGGGCAAGAGACCGGCCCCAGCATTTT. This chain links TRBV6-2 or TRBV6-3 with TRBJ1-5; TRBD1 is a possible D gene (5 bases). There are 16 residues in the CDR3. V was pared by 2 bases and J by 9 bases, with 20 bases between. Per the germline V gene, CDR1 is MNHEY and CDR2 is SVGEGT.

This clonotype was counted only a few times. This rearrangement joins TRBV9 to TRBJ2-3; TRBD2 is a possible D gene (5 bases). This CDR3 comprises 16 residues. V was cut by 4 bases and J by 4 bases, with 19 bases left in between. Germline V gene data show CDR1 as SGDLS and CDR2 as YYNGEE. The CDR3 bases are TGTGCCAGCAGCCCTGAGGGAGCGGTGAGGGCAGATACGCAGTATTTT. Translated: CASSPEGAVRADTQYF.

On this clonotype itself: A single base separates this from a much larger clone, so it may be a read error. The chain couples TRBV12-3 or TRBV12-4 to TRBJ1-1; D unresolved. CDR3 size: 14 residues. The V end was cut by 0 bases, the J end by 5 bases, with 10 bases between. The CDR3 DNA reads TGTGCCAGCAGTTTAGCGGGCAGGAGGACTGAAGCTTTCTTT. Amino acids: CASSLAGRRTEAFF.

CDR3 amino acids: CARRTELNTEAFF. CDR3 DNA sequence: TGTGCCAGAAGGACGGAGTTGAACACTGAAGCTTTCTTT. This chain uses TRBV2 with TRBJ1-1; the D is unclear. The CDR3 totals 13 residues. Germline CDR1 reads SNHLY; CDR2 reads FYNNEI. The V gene lost 9 bases and the J gene lost 0 bases, with 11 bases spanning the gap.

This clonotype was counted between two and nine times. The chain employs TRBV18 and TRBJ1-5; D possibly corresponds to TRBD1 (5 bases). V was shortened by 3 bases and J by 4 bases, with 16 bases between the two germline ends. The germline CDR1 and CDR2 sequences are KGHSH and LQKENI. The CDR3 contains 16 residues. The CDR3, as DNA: TGTGCCAGCTCACCGTTTATTGGGACGGAAAATCAGCCCCAGCATTTT. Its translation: CASSPFIGTENQPQHF.

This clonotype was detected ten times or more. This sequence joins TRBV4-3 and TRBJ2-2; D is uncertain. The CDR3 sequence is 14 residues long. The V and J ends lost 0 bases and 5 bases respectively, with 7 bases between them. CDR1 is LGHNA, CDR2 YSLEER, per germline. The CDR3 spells CASSQDRATGELFF. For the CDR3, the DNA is TGCGCCAGCAGCCAAGATAGGGCTACCGGGGAGCTGTTTTTT.

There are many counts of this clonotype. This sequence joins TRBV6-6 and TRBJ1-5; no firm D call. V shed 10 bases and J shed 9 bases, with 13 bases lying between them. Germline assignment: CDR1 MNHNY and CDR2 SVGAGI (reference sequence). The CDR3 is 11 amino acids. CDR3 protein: CATSFEGPQHF. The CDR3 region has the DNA TGTGCCACCTCATTCGAGGGGCCCCAGCATTTT.

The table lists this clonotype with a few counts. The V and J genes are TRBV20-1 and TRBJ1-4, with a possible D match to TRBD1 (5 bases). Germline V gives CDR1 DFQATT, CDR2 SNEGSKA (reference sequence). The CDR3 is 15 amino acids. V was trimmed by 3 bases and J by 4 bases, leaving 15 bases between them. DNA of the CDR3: TGCAGTGCTAGGGGTAAAGGACAAATTAATGAAAAACTGTTTTTT. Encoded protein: CSARGKGQINEKLFF.

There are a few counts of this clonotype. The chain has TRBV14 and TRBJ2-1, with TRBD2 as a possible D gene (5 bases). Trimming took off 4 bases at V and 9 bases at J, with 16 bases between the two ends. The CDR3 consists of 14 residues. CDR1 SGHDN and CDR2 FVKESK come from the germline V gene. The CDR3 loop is CASSLGYSVSEQFF. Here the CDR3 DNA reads TGTGCCAGCAGCCTGGGATATAGCGTGAGTGAGCAGTTCTTC.

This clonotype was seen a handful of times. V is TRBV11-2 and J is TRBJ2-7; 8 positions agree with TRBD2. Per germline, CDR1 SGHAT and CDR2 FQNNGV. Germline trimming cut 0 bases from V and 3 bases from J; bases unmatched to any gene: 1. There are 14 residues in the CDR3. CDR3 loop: CASSLDSGDYEQYF. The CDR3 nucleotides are TGTGCCAGCAGCTTAGATAGCGGGGACTACGAGCAGTACTTC.

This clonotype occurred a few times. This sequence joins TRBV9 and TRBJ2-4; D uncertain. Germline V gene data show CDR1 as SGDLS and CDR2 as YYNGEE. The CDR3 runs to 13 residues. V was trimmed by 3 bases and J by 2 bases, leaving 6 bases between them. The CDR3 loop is CASSESPKNIQYF. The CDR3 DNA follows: TGTGCCAGCAGCGAATCTCCCAAAAACATTCAGTACTTC.

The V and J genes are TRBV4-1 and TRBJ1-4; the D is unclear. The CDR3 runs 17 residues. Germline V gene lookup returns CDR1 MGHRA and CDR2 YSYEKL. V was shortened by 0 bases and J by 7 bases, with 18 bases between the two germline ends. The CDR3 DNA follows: TGCGCCAGCAGCCAAGATACCGCCCGGGCATTCCCTGAAAAACTGTTTTTT. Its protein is CASSQDTARAFPEKLFF.

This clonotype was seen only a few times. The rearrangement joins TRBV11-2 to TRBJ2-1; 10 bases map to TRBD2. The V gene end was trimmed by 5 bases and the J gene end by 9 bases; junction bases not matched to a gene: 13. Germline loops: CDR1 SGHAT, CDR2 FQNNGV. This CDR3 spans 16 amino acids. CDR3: CASSPGLAVSEGEQFF. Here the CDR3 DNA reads TGTGCCAGCAGCCCCGGACTAGCGGTCTCAGAGGGTGAGCAGTTCTTC.

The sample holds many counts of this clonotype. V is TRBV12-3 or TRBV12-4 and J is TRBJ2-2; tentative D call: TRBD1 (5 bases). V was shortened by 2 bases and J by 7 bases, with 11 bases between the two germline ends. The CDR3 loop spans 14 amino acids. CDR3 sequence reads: CASSLQGAGGELFF. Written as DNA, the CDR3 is TGTGCCAGCAGTTTACAGGGTGCCGGCGGGGAGCTGTTTTTT.

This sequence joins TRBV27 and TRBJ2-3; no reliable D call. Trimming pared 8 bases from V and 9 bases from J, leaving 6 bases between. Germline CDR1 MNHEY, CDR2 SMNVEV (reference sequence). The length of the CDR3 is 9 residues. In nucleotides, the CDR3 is TGTGCCAGCCGGAACACGCAGTATTTT. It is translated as CASRNTQYF.

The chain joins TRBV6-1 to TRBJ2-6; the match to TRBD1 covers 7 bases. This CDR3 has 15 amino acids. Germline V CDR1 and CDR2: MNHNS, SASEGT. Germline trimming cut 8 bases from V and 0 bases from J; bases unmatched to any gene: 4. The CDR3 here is CASETGVSGANVLTF. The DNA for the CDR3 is TGTGCCAGCGAAACAGGGGTCTCTGGGGCCAACGTCCTGACTTTC.

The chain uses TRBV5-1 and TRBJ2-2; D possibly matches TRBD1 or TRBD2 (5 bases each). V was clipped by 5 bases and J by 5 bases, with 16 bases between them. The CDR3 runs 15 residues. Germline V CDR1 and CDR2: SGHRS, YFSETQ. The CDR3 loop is CASSSGPGWTGELFF. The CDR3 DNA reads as TGCGCCAGCAGTTCAGGGCCGGGGTGGACCGGGGAGCTGTTTTTT.

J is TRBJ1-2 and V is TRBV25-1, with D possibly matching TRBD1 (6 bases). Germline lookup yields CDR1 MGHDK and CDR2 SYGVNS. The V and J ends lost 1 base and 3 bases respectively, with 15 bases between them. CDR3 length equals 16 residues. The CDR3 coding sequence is TGTGCCAGCAGTGAATTTTTGTCACAGGGACACTATGGCTACACCTTC. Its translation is CASSEFLSQGHYGYTF.

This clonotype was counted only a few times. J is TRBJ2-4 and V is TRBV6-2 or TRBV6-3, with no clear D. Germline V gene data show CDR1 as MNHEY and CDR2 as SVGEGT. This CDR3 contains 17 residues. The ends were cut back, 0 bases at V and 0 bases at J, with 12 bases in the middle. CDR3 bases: TGTGCCAGCAGTTACTCGTCGGGCGCTGGAGCCAAAAACATTCAGTACTTC. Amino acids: CASSYSSGAGAKNIQYF.

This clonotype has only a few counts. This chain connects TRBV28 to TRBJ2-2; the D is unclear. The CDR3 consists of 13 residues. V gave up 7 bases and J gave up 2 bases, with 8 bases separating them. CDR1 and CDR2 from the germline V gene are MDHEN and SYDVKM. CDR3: CASMAANTGELFF. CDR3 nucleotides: TGTGCCAGCATGGCAGCTAACACCGGGGAGCTGTTTTTT.

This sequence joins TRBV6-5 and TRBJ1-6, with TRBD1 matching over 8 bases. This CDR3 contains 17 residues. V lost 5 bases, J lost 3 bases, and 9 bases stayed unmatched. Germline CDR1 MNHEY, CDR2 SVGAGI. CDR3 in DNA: TGTGCCAGCAGTCGCCAGGACAGGGCTTACTATAATTCACCCCTCCACTTT. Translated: CASSRQDRAYYNSPLHF.

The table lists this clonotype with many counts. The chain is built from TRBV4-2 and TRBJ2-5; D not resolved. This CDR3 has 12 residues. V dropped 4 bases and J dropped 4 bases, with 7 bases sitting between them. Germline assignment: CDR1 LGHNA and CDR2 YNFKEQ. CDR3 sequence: CASSPPGETQYF. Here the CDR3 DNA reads TGTGCCAGCAGCCCCCCAGGAGAGACCCAGTACTTC.

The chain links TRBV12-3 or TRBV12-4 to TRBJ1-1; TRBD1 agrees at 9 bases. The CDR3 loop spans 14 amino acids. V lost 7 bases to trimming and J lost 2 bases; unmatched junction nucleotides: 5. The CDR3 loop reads CASTGTGYNTEAFF. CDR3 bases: TGTGCCAGCACCGGGACAGGGTATAACACTGAAGCTTTCTTT.

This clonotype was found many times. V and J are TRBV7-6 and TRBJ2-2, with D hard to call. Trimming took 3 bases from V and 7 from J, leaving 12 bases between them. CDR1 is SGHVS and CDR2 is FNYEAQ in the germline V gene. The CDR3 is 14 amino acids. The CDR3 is CASSFEAEGGELFF. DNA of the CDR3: TGTGCCAGCAGCTTTGAGGCGGAAGGCGGGGAGCTGTTTTTT.

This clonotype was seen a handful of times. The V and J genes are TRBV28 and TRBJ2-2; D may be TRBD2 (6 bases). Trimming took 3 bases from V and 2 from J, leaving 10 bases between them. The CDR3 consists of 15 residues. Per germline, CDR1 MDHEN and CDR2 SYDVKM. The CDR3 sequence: CASSLWGVNTGELFF. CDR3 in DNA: TGTGCCAGCAGTTTGTGGGGGGTTAACACCGGGGAGCTGTTTTTT.